This is a list of T cell receptor beta chains from one sample in a study of OX40 agonist ivuxolimab in advanced cancers. This table comes from immunoSEQ multiplex PCR, and its TCRdb copy is limited to in-frame clones, with some not included. The sample yields some 49,000 clones, 85% seen once. The source material was CD4+ or CD8+ T cells sorted from blood, sampled in a trial of the OX40 agonist ivuxolimab. The source is an adult with an advanced solid tumor such as melanoma, head and neck, liver or kidney cancer. CDR3s include the opening cysteine and the closing phenylalanine or tryptophan. The D gene is left open where the match is weak. The size entry is marked missing in some rows and otherwise reads once, few, many or a size class.

TRBV9	TRBJ2-7	.	.	CASSGGDGSSYEQYF	TGTGCCAGCAGCGGAGGGGATGGAAGCTCCTACGAGCAGTACTTC
TRBV5-8	TRBJ2-1	.	.	CASTFEGYNEQFF	TGTGCCAGCACCTTCGAGGGCTACAATGAGCAGTTCTTC
TRBV28	TRBJ2-3	.	TRBD2	CASFSGGAQDTQYF	TGTGCCAGCTTTAGCGGGGGGGCTCAAGATACGCAGTATTTT
TRBV13	TRBJ1-3	.	.	CASSLEGNTIYF	TGTGCCAGCAGCTTAGAGGGAAACACCATATATTTT
TRBV4-1	TRBJ2-5	.	TRBD1	CASSRPGQGEQETQYF	TGCGCCAGCAGTCGACCGGGACAGGGGGAACAAGAGACCCAGTACTTC
TRBV9	TRBJ2-3	.	TRBD2	CASSPERGGLADTQYF	TGTGCCAGCAGCCCCGAGCGGGGGGGTTTAGCGGATACGCAGTATTTT
TRBV28	TRBJ1-2	.	TRBD1	CASSLPSDRVDGYTF	TGTGCCAGCAGTTTACCATCTGACAGGGTGGATGGCTACACCTTC
TRBV7-9	TRBJ1-3	.	.	CASSSRLLPENTIYF	TGTGCCAGCAGTTCACGACTCTTACCCGAAAACACCATATATTTT
TRBV27	TRBJ1-1	.	.	CASSFGQADTEAFF	TGTGCCAGCAGTTTTGGTCAAGCGGACACTGAAGCTTTCTTT
TRBV27	TRBJ2-7	.	.	CASSFSQGPYEQYF	TGTGCCAGCAGTTTTAGCCAGGGCCCCTACGAGCAGTACTTC
TRBV6-6	TRBJ1-1	.	.	CASFTTGTEAFF	TGTGCCAGCTTCACGACGGGGACTGAAGCTTTCTTT
TRBV27	TRBJ1-5	.	TRBD1	CASSLQGGNQPQHF	TGTGCCAGCAGCCTGCAGGGGGGCAATCAGCCCCAGCATTTT
TRBV6-5	TRBJ1-1	.	.	CASSYSSRTEAFF	TGTGCCAGCAGTTACAGCAGTAGGACTGAAGCTTTCTTT
TRBV10-3	TRBJ1-2	once	TRBD1	CAISGLGTEDDYTF	TGTGCCATCAGTGGTTTAGGGACAGAGGATGACTACACCTTC
TRBV13	TRBJ1-4	.	.	CASSKLQDSQNEKLFF	TGTGCCAGCAGCAAACTACAGGACAGCCAGAATGAAAAACTGTTTTTT
TRBV9	TRBJ2-3	.	.	CASSEDIDTDTQYF	TGTGCCAGCAGCGAGGATATTGACACAGATACGCAGTATTTT
TRBV28	TRBJ1-5	.	.	CASSLLGGGNQPQHF	TGTGCCAGCAGTTTATTGGGGGGAGGTAATCAGCCCCAGCATTTT
TRBV19	TRBJ2-3	medium-sized	.	CASSMTIQGRDTQYF	TGTGCCAGTAGTATGACGATACAGGGCAGAGATACGCAGTATTTT
TRBV4-1	TRBJ2-3	.	.	CASSQDTGDTQYF	TGCGCCAGCAGCCAAGATACTGGAGATACGCAGTATTTT
TRBV6-4	TRBJ2-3	.	.	CASSEWGANTDTQYF	TGTGCCAGCAGTGAGTGGGGGGCCAACACAGATACGCAGTATTTT
TRBV11-3	TRBJ1-2	.	.	CASSYWTAEIGYTF	TGTGCCAGCAGTTATTGGACCGCCGAGATCGGCTACACCTTC
TRBV29-1	TRBJ2-7	.	TRBD1	CSFRTGGYEQYF	TGCAGCTTCAGGACAGGGGGCTACGAGCAGTACTTC
TRBV4-1	TRBJ1-5	.	.	CASSQVPSPGPNQPQHF	TGCGCCAGCAGCCAAGTGCCTTCTCCGGGCCCGAATCAGCCCCAGCATTTT
TRBV28	TRBJ2-3	once	.	CASSRGPDTQYF	TGTGCCAGCAGTCGAGGGCCAGATACGCAGTATTTT
TRBV5-6	TRBJ2-2	.	.	CASSVRPNTGELFF	TGTGCCAGCAGCGTCCGGCCGAACACCGGGGAGCTGTTTTTT
TRBV6-5	TRBJ1-6	.	.	CASSYRNSPLHF	TGTGCCAGCAGTTACAGGAATTCACCCCTCCACTTT
TRBV9	TRBJ2-7	.	.	CASSATGRGSYEQYF	TGTGCCAGCAGCGCGACAGGGCGGGGCTCCTACGAGCAGTACTTC
TRBV7-2	TRBJ1-5	few	.	CASSLTSAGSQPQHF	TGTGCCAGCAGCTTAACGTCGGCAGGGAGTCAGCCCCAGCATTTT
TRBV2	TRBJ2-4	.	.	CASMGQENIQYF	TGTGCCAGCATGGGTCAGGAAAACATTCAGTACTTC